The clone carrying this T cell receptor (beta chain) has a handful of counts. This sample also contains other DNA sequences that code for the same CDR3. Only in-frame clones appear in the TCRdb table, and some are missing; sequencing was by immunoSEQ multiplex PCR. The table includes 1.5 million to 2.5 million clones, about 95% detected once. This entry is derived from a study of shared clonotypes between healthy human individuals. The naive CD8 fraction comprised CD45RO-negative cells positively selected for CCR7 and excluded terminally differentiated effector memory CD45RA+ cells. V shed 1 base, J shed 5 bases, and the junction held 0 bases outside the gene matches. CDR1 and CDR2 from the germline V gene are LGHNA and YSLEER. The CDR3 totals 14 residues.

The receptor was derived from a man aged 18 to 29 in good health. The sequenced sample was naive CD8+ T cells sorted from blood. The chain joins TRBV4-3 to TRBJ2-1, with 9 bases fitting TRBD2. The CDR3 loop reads CASSQGLADNEQFF. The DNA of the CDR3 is TGCGCCAGCAGCCAAGGACTAGCGGACAATGAGCAGTTCTTC.